This passage covers 22 T cell receptor beta chains from one sample sequenced in a study of cytomegalovirus exposure and HLA in healthy donors. The PCR ran on 60 Vbeta and 13 Jbeta primers. Some clones are missing from TCRdb's copy, which holds only in-frame ones; the method was immunoSEQ multiplex PCR. The data show 110,000 or so clones, with around 68% seen just once and more than 3.5% held by the top ten. The sequenced sample was PBMCs. Source of these receptors: a middle-aged woman in good health and CMV-seropositive.

Notes on this clone: The same CDR3 also results from other DNA sequences found in this sample. The chain has TRBV9 and TRBJ2-7; D might be TRBD2 (6 bases). The CDR3 runs to 14 residues. Between the trimmed V and J ends, which lost 3 bases and 1 base, there was a span of 11 bases. Per the germline V gene, CDR1 is SGDLS and CDR2 is YYNGEE. CDR3 DNA: TGTGCCAGCAGCGGCGGGCTAGCGTCCTACGAGCAGTACTTC. This encodes CASSGGLASYEQYF.

CDR3 protein: CASSLEQGTEAFF. CDR3 bases: TGTGCCAGCAGCTTAGAACAGGGGACTGAAGCTTTCTTT. V and J are TRBV7-9 and TRBJ1-1; the match to TRBD1 covers 7 bases. CDR3 length: 13 amino acids. Germline V gene lookup returns CDR1 SEHNR and CDR2 FQNEAQ (reference sequence). V trimming: 1 base; J trimming: 5 bases; junction bases outside the gene matches: 1.

The gene calls are TRBV11-3 and TRBJ1-2; 9 bases are shared with TRBD1. J lost 6 bases, V lost 5 bases, and 4 bases had no gene match. The CDR3 covers 13 residues. Germline CDR1 is SGHNT and CDR2 is YENEEA. The chain's CDR3 is CASSRTGVHGYTF. The CDR3 coding sequence is TGTGCCAGCAGCCGGACAGGGGTCCATGGCTACACCTTC.

This clone was detected a few times. The chain couples TRBV27 to TRBJ1-2, with TRBD1 matching 7 bases. V dropped 3 bases and J dropped 0; count of bases not matched to a gene: 7. The CDR3 runs to 16 residues. Germline CDR1 MNHEY, CDR2 SMNVEV (reference sequence). This CDR3 reads CASSFNRGTTNYGYTF. In nucleotides, the CDR3 is TGTGCCAGCAGTTTTAACAGGGGAACAACTAACTATGGCTACACCTTC.

The chain is built from TRBV28 and TRBJ2-5, with TRBD1 matching over 9 bases. This CDR3 spans 16 amino acids. The germline V gene encodes CDR1 MDHEN and CDR2 SYDVKM. V was pared by 2 bases and J by 4 bases, with 8 bases of the junction left unmatched. The CDR3 nucleotides read TGTGCCAGCAGTTTAACCCCCGGGACAGGGTTAGAGACCCAGTACTTC. Translating it yields CASSLTPGTGLETQYF.

The chain carries TRBV7-8 and TRBJ1-3, with 9 bases that match TRBD1. Trimming removed 5 bases from V and 2 bases from J; junction bases left unmatched: 7. This CDR3 spans 16 amino acids. Germline CDR1 is SGHVS and CDR2 is FQNEAQ. The DNA for the CDR3 is TGTGCCAGCAGCCCGGGACAGGGCGCAGCTGGAAACACCATATATTTT. The encoded protein is CASSPGQGAAGNTIYF.

This rearrangement joins TRBV5-6 to TRBJ1-5, with a weak D call TRBD1 (6 bases). The length of the CDR3 is 13 residues. The V gene lost 4 bases and the J gene lost 6 bases, with 11 bases spanning the gap. Germline CDR1 is SGHDT and CDR2 is YYEEEE. The CDR3 loop reads CASSTQGFQPQHF. The CDR3 nucleotides are TGTGCCAGCAGCACTCAGGGGTTTCAGCCCCAGCATTTT.

The chain joins TRBV5-6 to TRBJ2-7; the D gene is possibly TRBD1 (5 bases). Germline V lookup: CDR1 SGHDT, CDR2 YYEEEE. The CDR3 runs to 13 residues. Trimming left V 7 bases short and J 0 bases short, with 11 bases between. As DNA, the CDR3 is TGTGCCAGCGGACCCAGGGCCTCCTACGAGCAGTACTTC. Residues: CASGPRASYEQYF.

The chain employs TRBV6-5 and TRBJ1-4, with D perhaps TRBD1 (6 bases). The CDR3 covers 13 residues. V lost 5 bases, J lost 7 bases, and 11 bases lay in between. Germline V gene data show CDR1 as MNHEY and CDR2 as SVGAGI. In DNA form, the CDR3 reads TGTGCCAGCAGTCTCGGACAGCCTGAAAAACTGTTTTTT. Translating it yields CASSLGQPEKLFF.

V gene TRBV5-1 combines with J gene TRBJ2-1; 9 nucleotides line up with TRBD1. Losses at the gene ends were 7 bases for V and 3 bases for J; bases not matched to a gene: 8. CDR1 and CDR2 (germline): SGHRS, YFSETQ. The CDR3 length is 15 residues. The CDR3 reads CASRSPGQGYNEQFF. The CDR3 DNA sequence: TGCGCCAGCCGTTCGCCGGGACAGGGCTACAATGAGCAGTTCTTC.

The V call is TRBV18, the J call TRBJ1-5; D might be TRBD1 (5 bases). This CDR3 is built from 17 residues. The germline V gene has CDR1 KGHSH and CDR2 LQKENI. Trimming removed 2 bases from V and 1 base from J, with 15 bases in between. The CDR3 DNA sequence: TGTGCCAGCTCACCAACGGGACGGGGGACCAGCAATCAGCCCCAGCATTTT. The encoded protein is CASSPTGRGTSNQPQHF.

V is TRBV5-4 and J is TRBJ2-3; no reliable D call. CDR1 SGHNT and CDR2 YYREEE come from the germline V gene (reference sequence). Trimming left V 3 bases short and J 2 bases short, with 7 bases between. The length of the CDR3 is 13 residues. The chain's CDR3 is CASSSPDTDTQYF. The CDR3 DNA follows: TGTGCCAGCAGCTCCCCAGACACAGATACGCAGTATTTT.

The V call is TRBV29-1, the J call TRBJ2-5; TRBD1 agrees at 8 bases. The CDR3 covers 18 residues. Looked up from germline, CDR1 is SQVTM and CDR2 is ANQGSEA. With V trimmed by 7 bases and J by 1 base, 20 bases remained unmatched. CDR3 protein: CSGGGGQGARGAQETQYF. CDR3 coding DNA: TGCAGCGGTGGGGGTGGGCAGGGGGCCCGCGGGGCCCAAGAGACCCAGTACTTC.

The chain joins TRBV5-1 to TRBJ1-6; TRBD1 might be the D (5 bases). Trimming took 0 bases from V and 5 from J, leaving 9 bases between them. Germline V gene data show CDR1 as SGHRS and CDR2 as YFSETQ. There are 15 residues in the CDR3. CDR3 region: CASSLAPGNNSPLHF. CDR3 sequence (DNA): TGCGCCAGCAGCTTGGCCCCAGGGAATAATTCACCCCTCCACTTT.

The chain is built from TRBV4-1 and TRBJ2-5, with D unclear. Looked up from germline, CDR1 is MGHRA and CDR2 is YSYEKL. This CDR3 comprises 15 residues. Trimming stripped 3 bases from V and 1 base from J, with 12 bases between. The CDR3 sequence is CASSHNPGSQETQYF. The CDR3 coding sequence is TGCGCCAGCAGCCATAACCCCGGGTCCCAAGAGACCCAGTACTTC.

The V call is TRBV11-3, the J call TRBJ2-3; 12 bases align to TRBD2. The ends lost 5 bases at V and 2 bases at J; junction bases unmatched: 5. The germline V gene encodes CDR1 SGHNT and CDR2 YENEEA. This CDR3 has 16 residues. The CDR3 loop reads CASSLTSGRSTDTQYF. The CDR3 coding sequence is TGTGCCAGCAGCCTCACTAGCGGGAGGTCCACAGATACGCAGTATTTT.

Details on this clone: One end of the junction is discordant with germline, which a read error may explain. The genes are TRBV27 and TRBJ2-1, with 7 nucleotides matching TRBD2. Germline CDR1 and CDR2: MNHEY and SMNVEV (reference sequence). The CDR3 is 15 amino acids. CDR3 sequence: CASSFRGSSYNERFF. The CDR3 DNA sequence: TGTGCCAGCAGTTTCCGCGGGAGCTCCTACAATGAGCGGTTCTTC.

This clone was seen many times. CDR3 amino acids: CASSDVRDYEQYF. CDR3 nucleotides: TGTGCCAGCAGTGATGTCAGGGACTACGAGCAGTACTTC. The chain is built from TRBV2 and TRBJ2-7, with TRBD1 as a possible D gene (5 bases). The CDR3 has 13 residues. V was cut by 3 bases and J by 3 bases, with 9 bases left in between. CDR1 is SNHLY, CDR2 FYNNEI, per germline.

The CDR3 sequence is CASSFGTVTDTQYF. DNA for the CDR3: TGTGCCAGCAGCTTCGGGACAGTCACAGATACGCAGTATTTT. J is TRBJ2-3 and V is TRBV7-9, with 7 bases fitting TRBD1. The CDR3 spans 14 residues. Losses at the gene ends were 3 bases for V and 2 bases for J; bases not matched to a gene: 2. Per germline, CDR1 SEHNR and CDR2 FQNEAQ (reference sequence).

The chain is built from TRBV7-3 and TRBJ2-3; 8 bases are shared with TRBD2. The CDR3 length is 16 residues. Germline assignment: CDR1 SGHTA and CDR2 FQGTGA. The V segment lost 5 bases and the J segment 1 base; nucleotides outside the gene matches: 8. The DNA of the CDR3 is TGTGCCAGCAGCCCCGGACTAGCTCCTGGCACAGATACGCAGTATTTT. Amino acid sequence: CASSPGLAPGTDTQYF.

This rearrangement joins TRBV14 to TRBJ2-5; 14 bases map to TRBD2. The ends lost 4 bases at V and 3 bases at J; junction bases unmatched: 4. The CDR3 has 16 amino acids. Germline V gives CDR1 SGHDN, CDR2 FVKESK. The chain's CDR3 is CASSPGLAGGKETQYF. CDR3 DNA sequence: TGTGCCAGCAGCCCCGGACTAGCGGGGGGCAAAGAGACCCAGTACTTC.

This sequence joins TRBV30 and TRBJ2-1, with no clear D. The CDR3 contains 12 residues. Germline V lookup: CDR1 GTSNPN, CDR2 SVGIG (reference sequence). V was clipped by 2 bases and J by 8 bases, with 10 bases between them. The CDR3 DNA reads as TGTGCCTGGAGTCCAACGTCGGATGAGCAGTTCTTC. This gives the protein CAWSPTSDEQFF.